What follows are 24 T cell receptor beta chains derived from one specimen sequenced in a study of shared clonotypes between healthy human individuals (dated by TCRdb to the early 2020s). The protocol used for the library was the immunoSEQ multiplex PCR assay. The clones in this table, taken by TCRdb from immuneACCESS, are in-frame only. Not every clone is retained; where verified, under half of the shortfall comes from an unresolved V gene, and the cause of the rest is unknown. In this sample the table shows about 1.1 million clones, approximately 78% of which occur a single time. The top ten clonotypes cover roughly 0.55% of the sample. The sequenced sample consisted of memory CD4+ T cells from PBMCs. The intended sense of this specimen's cell subset or site label: CD45RA-negative fraction. These receptors originate from a young man in good health. Some clones in this sample may be carry-over from other donors' samples.

The J gene is TRBJ1-2, the V gene TRBV7-2, with no clear D. Germline loops: CDR1 SGHTA, CDR2 FQGNSA. The V end lost 5 bases, the J end lost 7 bases, and 14 bases lay between the germline ends. The CDR3 has 13 amino acids. The CDR3 bases are TGTGCCAGCAGCCTCGGGGTTAGGCTTGGCTACACCTTC. Amino acids: CASSLGVRLGYTF.

This clone was observed a handful of times. The rearrangement uses TRBV6-1 and TRBJ2-5, with D possibly matching TRBD1 (6 bases). Per germline, CDR1 MNHNS and CDR2 SASEGT. There are 14 residues in the CDR3. Trimming removed 5 bases from V and 3 bases from J, with 13 bases in between. The DNA for the CDR3 is TGTGCCAGCAGTAGACAGGACGGAGAAGAGACCCAGTACTTC. Translating gives CASSRQDGEETQYF.

The rearrangement joins TRBV6-9 to TRBJ1-5, with a weak D call TRBD1 (5 bases). Germline-derived CDR1 and CDR2 are MNHGY and SVAAGI. CDR3 size: 15 residues. The V gene lost 5 bases and the J gene lost 3 bases, with 14 bases spanning the gap. The CDR3, as DNA: TGTGCCAGCAGTCTCAGGGAGGGGATCAATCAGCCCCAGCATTTT. It yields the protein CASSLREGINQPQHF.

V is TRBV28 and J is TRBJ2-4; TRBD2 is a possible D gene (6 bases). CDR3 length: 12 amino acids. V lost 5 bases, J lost 15 bases, and 17 bases lay in between. Germline CDR1 reads MDHEN; CDR2 reads SYDVKM. The CDR3: CASSLGSVVWYF. DNA for the CDR3: TGTGCCAGCAGTCTCGGGAGCGTTGTTTGGTACTTC.

V is TRBV5-6 and J is TRBJ1-3, with a weak D call TRBD1 (6 bases). This CDR3 has 16 amino acids. CDR1 is SGHDT and CDR2 is YYEEEE in the germline V gene. Trimming removed 4 bases from V and 9 bases from J, with 23 bases in between. In DNA, the CDR3 is TGTGCCAGCAGCACAGGCAGGGGACGCGAATACGGCACCATATATTTT. Residues: CASSTGRGREYGTIYF.

This clone was recorded a few times. J is TRBJ1-4 and V is TRBV18; TRBD1 might be the D (6 bases). V was shortened by 3 bases and J by 7 bases, with 18 bases between the two germline ends. The CDR3 consists of 16 residues. Per the germline V gene, CDR1 is KGHSH and CDR2 is LQKENI. CDR3 nucleotides: TGTGCCAGCTCACCTGATACAGGGAGAAGTGGTGAAAAACTGTTTTTT. It encodes CASSPDTGRSGEKLFF.

J is TRBJ2-1 and V is TRBV4-3, with 8 bases that match TRBD2. The CDR3 runs 19 residues. Germline values: CDR1 LGHNA, CDR2 YSLEER. Trimming removed 3 bases from V and 3 bases from J; junction bases left unmatched: 16. This CDR3 reads CASSHLSGTSSGIYNEQFF. The CDR3 coding sequence is TGCGCCAGCAGCCACCTGTCCGGGACTAGTTCGGGGATCTACAATGAGCAGTTCTTC.

V and J are TRBV27 and TRBJ2-1, with no clear D. Per germline, CDR1 MNHEY and CDR2 SMNVEV (reference sequence). This CDR3 comprises 13 residues. Trimming took 2 bases from V and 6 from J, leaving 8 bases between them. DNA for the CDR3: TGTGCCAGCAGTTTAGGGGTCGGCAATGAGCAGTTCTTC. This encodes CASSLGVGNEQFF.

In this sample, this clone turned up many times. The chain uses TRBV30 and TRBJ2-5, with TRBD2 matching 10 bases. J lost 4 bases, V lost 0 bases, and 8 bases had no gene match. The germline CDR1 and CDR2 sequences are GTSNPN and SVGIG (reference sequence). The CDR3 sequence is 16 residues long. The CDR3 loop reads CAWSVPTSGPGETQYF. The CDR3 region has the DNA TGTGCCTGGAGTGTACCGACTAGCGGGCCGGGAGAGACCCAGTACTTC.

The V call is TRBV28, the J call TRBJ2-7; tentatively, D is TRBD1 (5 bases). CDR1 is MDHEN and CDR2 is SYDVKM in the germline V gene. V was clipped by 6 bases and J by 5 bases, with 20 bases between them. This CDR3 contains 15 residues. CDR3 bases: TGTGCCAGCAGGGATATGACAAGGGGCCTCCACGAGCAGTACTTC. Translation: CASRDMTRGLHEQYF.

This chain joins TRBV2 and TRBJ1-5, with 8 bases matching TRBD1. The CDR3 consists of 16 residues. Germline values: CDR1 SNHLY, CDR2 FYNNEI. Trimming cost V 2 bases and J 6 bases; bases outside gene matches: 9. The CDR3 loop is CASSESGTGISQPQHF. The CDR3 nucleotides are TGTGCCAGCAGTGAAAGCGGGACAGGAATAAGTCAGCCCCAGCATTTT.

The chain has TRBV25-1 and TRBJ1-5; D is uncertain. The CDR3 is 14 amino acids. Per the germline V gene, CDR1 is MGHDK and CDR2 is SYGVNS. V lost 4 bases and J 3 bases, leaving 10 bases between the germline ends. The CDR3, as DNA: TGTGCCAGCAGTGTGGCGGGTCCCAATCAGCCCCAGCATTTT. Its translation: CASSVAGPNQPQHF.

CDR3 sequence: CASSQERDSYGYTF. As DNA, the CDR3 is TGCGCCAGCAGCCAAGAAAGGGACAGCTATGGCTACACCTTC. The chain uses TRBV4-3 and TRBJ1-2, with 7 bases lining up with TRBD1. Germline V CDR1 and CDR2: LGHNA, YSLEER. V lost 0 bases to trimming and J lost 4 bases; unmatched junction nucleotides: 2. The CDR3 has 14 amino acids.

The chain couples TRBV6-5 to TRBJ2-7, with D unclear. The CDR3 is 15 residues long. Germline-derived CDR1 and CDR2 are MNHEY and SVGAGI. V was pared by 0 bases and J by 1 base, with 10 bases between. The CDR3 bases are TGTGCCAGCAGTTACTCGATAGTAGGTTCCTACGAGCAGTACTTC. This codes for CASSYSIVGSYEQYF.

The V gene is TRBV21-1, the J gene TRBJ2-7; the DNA was not compared with TRBD1, the D call given in the table. TRBV21-1 is marked as a pseudogene. The CDR3 totals 16 residues. The DNA of the CDR3 is TGTGCCAGCAGCGATTCCGGGACAGGGGGCTCCTACGAGCAGTACTTC. Protein: CASSDSGTGGSYEQYF.

This clone was seen a handful of times. The DNA for the CDR3 is TGTGCCAGCAGCTCGGGGTTAGGGGTGCGCTACACCTTC. This translates into CASSSGLGVRYTF. The chain employs TRBV11-2 and TRBJ1-2, with a possible D match to TRBD1 (5 bases). Germline CDR1 and CDR2: SGHAT and FQNNGV. CDR3 length: 13 amino acids. V lost 4 bases, J lost 9 bases, and 15 bases lay in between.

The gene calls are TRBV5-1 and TRBJ2-5; D uncertain. The CDR3 is 14 amino acids. Trimming left V 0 bases short and J 1 base short, with 7 bases between. Germline CDR1 and CDR2: SGHRS and YFSETQ. CDR3: CASSLGWGQETQYF. CDR3 bases: TGCGCCAGCAGCTTGGGCTGGGGCCAAGAGACCCAGTACTTC.

This chain joins TRBV14 and TRBJ1-1; D not certain. Per germline, CDR1 SGHDN and CDR2 FVKESK. This CDR3 is 14 amino acids long. V lost 1 base and J lost 3, with 9 bases in between. The CDR3 sequence is CASSQVVGDTEAFF. DNA for the CDR3: TGTGCCAGCAGCCAAGTAGTTGGGGACACTGAAGCTTTCTTT.

The CDR3 loop is CASSLNLANYGYTF. The DNA for the CDR3 is TGTGCCAGCAGCTTAAATCTGGCAAACTATGGCTACACCTTC. The chain joins TRBV7-2 to TRBJ1-2; D gene uncertain. Trimming left V 2 bases short and J 2 bases short, with 9 bases between. Germline assignment: CDR1 SGHTA and CDR2 FQGNSA. This CDR3 has 14 amino acids.

Notes on this clone: A read error is possible here, since a much larger clone lies one base away. This chain links TRBV6-1 with TRBJ2-5; perhaps TRBD2 as D (6 bases). Germline V gives CDR1 MNHNS, CDR2 SASEGT. CDR3 length equals 12 residues. V dropped 3 bases and J dropped 4 bases, with 6 bases sitting between them. Here the CDR3 DNA reads TGTGCCAGCAGTGACGGGGGAGAGACCCAGTACTTC. Its protein product is CASSDGGETQYF.

This clone was counted a few times. The J gene is TRBJ1-1, the V gene TRBV2; D is unclear. V was pared by 7 bases and J by 2 bases, with 20 bases between. Germline V gene data show CDR1 as SNHLY and CDR2 as FYNNEI. The CDR3 totals 16 residues. CDR3 bases: TGTGCCAGCACGCGACGATCCCCCTCAGAAAACACTGAAGCTTTCTTT. Translating it yields CASTRRSPSENTEAFF. Full variable domain (remainder filled in from reference TRBV2 and TRBJ1-1): EPEVTQTPSHQVTQMGQEVILRCVPISNHLYFYWYRQILGQKVEFLVSFYNNEISEKSEIFDDQFSVERPDGSNFTLKIRSTKLEDSAMYFCASTRRSPSENTEAFFGQGTRLTVV.

The chain uses TRBV19 and TRBJ2-1; possible D gene TRBD1, 6 bases. Germline-derived CDR1 and CDR2 are LNHDA and SQIVND (reference sequence). CDR3 length: 13 residues. In DNA, the CDR3 is TGTGCTTCAGGAGTGGGACACTACAATGAGCAGTTCTTC. It specifies CASGVGHYNEQFF.

The J gene is TRBJ2-7, the V gene TRBV7-9; TRBD2 matches at 12 bases. From germline, CDR1 is SEHNR and CDR2 FQNEAQ (reference sequence). V was clipped by 5 bases and J by 5 bases; unmatched bases: 4. This CDR3 region has 14 residues. DNA for the CDR3: TGTGCCAGCAGCAAACTAGCGGGAGGCGACGAGCAGTACTTC. This codes for CASSKLAGGDEQYF.

The V and J genes are TRBV5-4 and TRBJ1-1; 7 nucleotides match TRBD1. Germline lookup yields CDR1 SGHNT and CDR2 YYREEE (reference sequence). V trimming: 6 bases; J trimming: 4 bases; junction bases outside the gene matches: 9. The CDR3 has 14 residues. CDR3 in amino acids: CASTPDRWGTEAFF. The CDR3 nucleotides are TGTGCCAGCACCCCGGACAGGTGGGGCACTGAAGCTTTCTTT.